Below are 28 T cell receptor beta chains sequenced from a single sample in a study of T cell responses to AZD1222 COVID-19 vaccine. Only in-frame clones appear in the TCRdb table, and some are missing; sequencing was by immunoSEQ multiplex PCR. The profile shows under 200,000 clones, around 92% of them singletons. The sample consisted of peripheral blood, taken on day 0 of AZD1222 vaccination. Source of these receptors: an adult in good health.

The CDR3 DNA is TGTGCCAGCAGCTTAGGGGGCGGTAGAGAAGCTTTCTTT. Translating it yields CASSLGGGREAFF. This chain connects TRBV11-3 to TRBJ1-1, with D maybe TRBD1 (5 bases). Germline V gene data show CDR1 as SGHNT and CDR2 as YENEEA. V was clipped by 1 base and J by 8 bases, with 11 bases between them. The CDR3 sequence is 13 residues long.

This chain uses TRBV24-1 with TRBJ2-7; 12 positions match TRBD1. Trimming cost V 1 base and J 4 bases; bases outside gene matches: 4. Germline loops: CDR1 KGHDR, CDR2 SFDVKD. The CDR3 totals 16 residues. The DNA for the CDR3 is TGTGCCACCAGTGATTTCGGGGACAGGGGGCTTTACGAGCAGTACTTC. Its protein product is CATSDFGDRGLYEQYF.

The sample holds a few counts of this clone. CDR3 region: CASSVGQFNQPQHF. Written as DNA, the CDR3 is TGTGCCAGCAGCGTGGGACAGTTCAATCAGCCCCAGCATTTT. The V gene is TRBV11-2, the J gene TRBJ1-5; 7 bases match TRBD1. Germline CDR1 is SGHAT and CDR2 is FQNNGV. J gave up 3 bases and V 5 bases, and 4 bases lay outside the gene matches. The CDR3 is made up of 14 amino acids.

This clone was counted once. The gene calls are TRBV6-6 and TRBJ1-3; D perhaps matches TRBD1 (5 bases). This CDR3 has 19 residues. CDR1 and CDR2 (germline): MNHNY, SVGAGI (reference sequence). Trimming cost V 5 bases and J 0 bases, with 23 bases left between them. The CDR3 spells CASSLRGLTPGFSGNTIYF. The CDR3, as DNA: TGTGCCAGCAGTCTACGGGGCCTTACCCCCGGCTTCTCTGGAAACACCATATATTTT.

The chain links TRBV7-2 to TRBJ2-3, with a weak D call TRBD2 (6 bases). The V end lost 5 bases, the J end lost 4 bases, and 16 bases lay between the germline ends. The length of the CDR3 is 15 residues. Per germline, CDR1 SGHTA and CDR2 FQGNSA. CDR3 region: CASSPGTAGPDTQYF. Written as DNA, the CDR3 is TGTGCCAGCAGCCCAGGGACGGCGGGGCCAGATACGCAGTATTTT. The full variable domain, in which reference TRBV7-2 and TRBJ2-3 provide the parts outside the CDR3, is GAGVSQSPSNKVTEKGKDVELRCDPISGHTALYWYRQSLGQGLEFLIYFQGNSAPDKSGLPSDRFSAERTGGSVSTLTIQRTQQEDSAVYLCASSPGTAGPDTQYFGPGTRLTVL.

The genes are TRBV2 and TRBJ2-1; 7 bases align to TRBD1. Per germline, CDR1 SNHLY and CDR2 FYNNEI. The CDR3 covers 14 residues. After removal of 5 bases from V and 8 bases from J, the junction contained 9 bases not matched to a gene. The CDR3 is CASSLVSTGHEQFF. The CDR3 DNA reads TGTGCCAGCAGTCTGGTATCGACAGGGCATGAGCAGTTCTTC.

This clone was detected only once. The chain combines TRBV6-2 or TRBV6-3 with TRBJ1-5, with TRBD1 matching 8 bases. V was pared by 6 bases and J by 7 bases, with 5 bases of the junction left unmatched. Germline CDR1 and CDR2: MNHEY and SVGEGT. The CDR3 spans 13 residues. CDR3 sequence (DNA): TGTGCCAGCAGCTTACAGGGGGAGCAGCCCCAGCATTTT. The encoded protein is CASSLQGEQPQHF.

CDR3 sequence: CASSLVSSGGTDTQYF. The CDR3 DNA reads TGTGCCAGCAGCTTAGTCTCTAGCGGGGGTACAGATACGCAGTATTTT. The V and J genes are TRBV7-8 and TRBJ2-3; 10 bases agree with TRBD2. Germline V gene sequence: CDR1 SGHVS, CDR2 FQNEAQ. Trimming removed 1 base from V and 3 bases from J; junction bases left unmatched: 4. The CDR3 has 16 amino acids.

The gene calls are TRBV10-1 and TRBJ2-7; tentatively, D is TRBD2 (7 bases). Germline values: CDR1 WNHNN, CDR2 SYGVQD (reference sequence). This CDR3 comprises 15 residues. Trimming took 3 bases from V and 0 from J, leaving 12 bases between them. The DNA of the CDR3 is TGCGCCAGCAGTGATCTCGCGGGGGCCTCCTACGAGCAGTACTTC. Its protein is CASSDLAGASYEQYF.

V gene TRBV5-5 combines with J gene TRBJ1-3; D is ambiguous. Looked up from germline, CDR1 is SGHKS and CDR2 is YYEKEE (reference sequence). Trimming took 4 bases from V and 4 from J, leaving 15 bases between them. This CDR3 region has 15 residues. The CDR3 DNA reads TGTGCCAGCAGCGCCTACACCTTGGCCGGAAACACCATATATTTT. This translates into CASSAYTLAGNTIYF.

CDR3 in amino acids: CASSLVVEQFF. The CDR3 coding sequence is TGTGCCAGCAGCTTAGTTGTTGAGCAGTTCTTC. This chain connects TRBV7-2 to TRBJ2-1; no reliable D call. Trimming shortened V by 1 base and J by 9 bases, and 4 bases separated the two germline ends. Germline V gene data show CDR1 as SGHTA and CDR2 as FQGNSA. The CDR3 consists of 11 residues.

The chain has TRBV5-1 and TRBJ1-2; D possibly corresponds to TRBD1 (5 bases). Germline CDR1 reads SGHRS; CDR2 reads YFSETQ. The CDR3 runs to 14 residues. V was trimmed by 0 bases and J by 5 bases, leaving 11 bases between them. Written as DNA, the CDR3 is TGCGCCAGCAGCTTGGGGCAGGGACCTTATGGCTACACCTTC. This translates into CASSLGQGPYGYTF.

The chain carries TRBV2 and TRBJ1-1; no clear D gene. The V end lost 7 bases, the J end lost 0 bases, and 9 bases lay between the germline ends. The germline gives CDR1 SNHLY, CDR2 FYNNEI. This CDR3 has 13 amino acids. The DNA of the CDR3 is TGTGCCAGCACACTTATATTGAACACTGAAGCTTTCTTT. This sequence encodes CASTLILNTEAFF.

This chain uses TRBV4-3 with TRBJ1-1, with D possibly being TRBD1 (5 bases). The CDR3 extends over 15 amino acids. CDR1 and CDR2 (germline): LGHNA, YSLEER. Trimming took off 3 bases at V and 1 base at J, with 12 bases between the two ends. CDR3 nucleotides: TGCGCCAGCAGCCATGGGCAGGGTCGGAACACTGAAGCTTTCTTT. Translated, it gives CASSHGQGRNTEAFF.

The V call is TRBV2, the J call TRBJ2-7; D may be TRBD1 (5 bases). The CDR3 is 12 residues long. Germline CDR1 SNHLY, CDR2 FYNNEI. With 4 bases removed from V and 6 bases from J, the gap between germline ends came to 10 bases. As DNA, the CDR3 is TGTGCCAGCAGTGTTCTGGGGCGCGAGCAGTACTTC. Translation gives CASSVLGREQYF.

The rearrangement links TRBV9 to TRBJ1-1, with TRBD1 as a possible D gene (5 bases). This CDR3 is built from 11 residues. V was cut by 7 bases and J by 6 bases, with 10 bases left in between. Germline V gene sequence: CDR1 SGDLS, CDR2 YYNGEE. The CDR3 reads CASGPGSEAFF. The CDR3 DNA reads TGTGCCAGCGGCCCAGGGTCTGAAGCTTTCTTT.

The V and J genes are TRBV9 and TRBJ1-3; maybe TRBD1 (5 bases). V dropped 7 bases and J dropped 0 bases, with 17 bases sitting between them. The germline CDR1 and CDR2 sequences are SGDLS and YYNGEE. This CDR3 spans 16 amino acids. The CDR3 nucleotides read TGTGCCAGCGCGAGCCAGGGCCTATTCTCTGGAAACACCATATATTTT. This encodes CASASQGLFSGNTIYF.

In nucleotides, the CDR3 is TGTGCCAGCAGCCAAGAAGGTGATGTATCCCAAGCTTTCTTT. Encoded protein: CASSQEGDVSQAFF. J is TRBJ1-1 and V is TRBV14; D not resolved. Trimming removed 0 bases at V and 9 bases at J, with 14 bases between. This CDR3 region has 14 residues. Germline lookup yields CDR1 SGHDN and CDR2 FVKESK.

The chain combines TRBV6-5 with TRBJ1-4; weak D call: TRBD1 (5 bases). The ends were cut back, 8 bases at V and 3 bases at J, with 10 bases in the middle. Per the germline V gene, CDR1 is MNHEY and CDR2 is SVGAGI. CDR3 length equals 13 residues. CDR3 in DNA: TGTGCCAGCTCAGGGAGAGCTAATGAAAAACTGTTTTTT. It yields the protein CASSGRANEKLFF.

The rearrangement uses TRBV6-5 and TRBJ1-2; possibly TRBD1 for D (5 bases). Germline CDR1 MNHEY, CDR2 SVGAGI. V was pared by 0 bases and J by 8 bases, with 19 bases between. This CDR3 contains 16 residues. This CDR3 is CASSYSRSGGEGGYTF. The CDR3 DNA reads TGTGCCAGCAGTTACTCACGTTCGGGGGGGGAGGGAGGCTACACCTTC.

This rearrangement joins TRBV5-5 to TRBJ1-1; tentatively, D is TRBD1 (5 bases). CDR3 length: 14 residues. V lost 4 bases to trimming and J lost 1 base, with 11 bases between them. CDR1 SGHKS and CDR2 YYEKEE come from the germline V gene (reference sequence). CDR3 sequence (DNA): TGTGCCAGCAGCAGACAGCAGGAGAACACTGAAGCTTTCTTT. This gives the protein CASSRQQENTEAFF. The full variable domain, completed using reference TRBV5-5 and TRBJ1-1, is DAGVTQSPTHLIKTRGQQVTLRCSPISGHKSVSWYQQVLGQGPQFIFQYYEKEERGRGNFPDRFSARQFPNYSSELNVNALLLGDSALYLCASSRQQENTEAFFGQGTRLTVV.

The V and J genes are TRBV30 and TRBJ1-2, with D hard to call. From germline, CDR1 is GTSNPN and CDR2 SVGIG (reference sequence). The V and J ends lost 0 bases and 4 bases respectively, with 15 bases between them. The CDR3 is 15 residues long. This CDR3 is CAWSVLSNSPYGYTF. The CDR3, as DNA: TGTGCCTGGAGTGTACTTAGTAACTCCCCCTATGGCTACACCTTC.

V gene TRBV10-1 combines with J gene TRBJ1-4; D uncertain. The germline V gene has CDR1 WNHNN and CDR2 SYGVQD (reference sequence). The CDR3 consists of 14 residues. Trimming took off 2 bases at V and 4 bases at J, with 8 bases between the two ends. CDR3 sequence reads: CASSERHRNEKLFF. In nucleotides, the CDR3 is TGCGCCAGCAGTGAGCGACACCGTAATGAAAAACTGTTTTTT.

The chain links TRBV28 to TRBJ1-2, with D possibly matching TRBD1 (5 bases). Germline V gene data show CDR1 as MDHEN and CDR2 as SYDVKM. Trimming took 3 bases from V and 7 from J, leaving 12 bases between them. The CDR3 has 13 amino acids. For the CDR3, the DNA is TGTGCCAGCAGTTTGCCTGGGGCGGGTGGCTACACCTTC. Its protein product is CASSLPGAGGYTF.

The V gene is TRBV27, the J gene TRBJ1-5; tentatively, D is TRBD1 (6 bases). Trimming shortened V by 3 bases and J by 9 bases, and 15 bases separated the two germline ends. The germline gives CDR1 MNHEY, CDR2 SMNVEV (reference sequence). This CDR3 comprises 14 residues. The DNA for the CDR3 is TGTGCCAGCAGTTTCCGGGGGGCTGTGCGGCCCCAGCATTTT. Protein: CASSFRGAVRPQHF.

The chain is built from TRBV3-1 (or the pseudogene TRBV3-2) and TRBJ1-2; D call uncertain. The germline V gene encodes CDR1 LGHDT and CDR2 YNNKEL (reference sequence). This CDR3 has 15 amino acids. V was clipped by 1 base and J by 4 bases, with 13 bases between them. This chain's CDR3 is CASSQAPSGGYGYTF. CDR3 DNA: TGTGCCAGCAGCCAAGCCCCCTCTGGAGGCTATGGCTACACCTTC.

This chain links TRBV2 with TRBJ2-3; D is perhaps TRBD2 (5 bases). CDR1 is SNHLY and CDR2 is FYNNEI in the germline V gene. This CDR3 is 16 amino acids long. Between the trimmed V and J ends, which lost 1 base and 3 bases, there was a span of 14 bases. CDR3 nucleotides: TGTGCCAGCAGTGAAGGGACCAATCTAGCAACAGATACGCAGTATTTT. Translated, it gives CASSEGTNLATDTQYF. Variable domain in full (rest from reference TRBV2 and TRBJ2-3): EPEVTQTPSHQVTQMGQEVILRCVPISNHLYFYWYRQILGQKVEFLVSFYNNEISEKSEIFDDQFSVERPDGSNFTLKIRSTKLEDSAMYFCASSEGTNLATDTQYFGPGTRLTVL.

The CDR3 sequence is CASSSLGVLTGPNSPLHF. CDR3 nucleotides: TGCGCCAGCAGCTCCTTGGGGGTTTTGACAGGTCCTAATTCACCCCTCCACTTT. The V call is TRBV5-1, the J call TRBJ1-6; tentatively, D is TRBD1 (6 bases). This CDR3 has 18 residues. Germline CDR1 is SGHRS and CDR2 is YFSETQ. V lost 3 bases and J 6 bases, leaving 22 bases between the germline ends. Full variable domain (outside the CDR3, taken from reference TRBV5-1 and TRBJ1-6): KAGVTQTPRYLIKTRGQQVTLSCSPISGHRSVSWYQQTPGQGLQFLFEYFSETQRNKGNFPGRFSGRQFSNSRSEMNVSTLELGDSALYLCASSSLGVLTGPNSPLHFGNGTRLTVT.